Shown below are 24 T cell receptor beta chains from a single sample sequenced in a study of molecular identifiers for immune sequencing clone quantification. In TCRdb, the PCR reads were re-called with MiXCR into one record per CDR3 protein. The repertoire includes around 460,000 distinct CDR3 sequences, over 20% of them detected once, and about 0.78% sits in the top ten. Sequenced input: naive CD8+ T cells from blood, with Jurkat cell RNA spiked in. Subset described: FACS-sorted CD8+CD4-CCR7+CD45RA+ naive T cells. The source of these receptors is a human donor in good health. Some libraries in this study had Jurkat cell RNA spiked in.

A few counts support this clonotype. The rearrangement joins TRBV12-5 to TRBJ2-2; D perhaps matches TRBD1 (6 bases). The CDR3 loop spans 16 amino acids. V shed 4 bases and J shed 5 bases, with 17 bases lying between them. From germline, CDR1 is LGHNT and CDR2 FRNRAP. The CDR3 nucleotides are TGTGCTAGTGGTTCCTCAGGGGTCTTAAGTACCGGGGAGCTGTTTTTT. Residues: CASGSSGVLSTGELFF.

This clonotype has at least ten counts. The chain recombines TRBV5-7 with TRBJ1-5; TRBD1 matches at 7 bases. TRBV5-7 is marked as an open reading frame, function uncertain. The V and J ends lost 4 bases and 2 bases, in that order; junction bases with no gene match: 6. This CDR3 comprises 15 residues. The CDR3 is CASSRTGTGNQPQHF. The CDR3 region has the DNA TGTGCCAGCAGCCGAACCGGGACAGGCAATCAGCCCCAGCATTTT.

This clonotype occurred a few times. This chain connects TRBV15 to TRBJ2-1, with D unresolved. The germline V gene has CDR1 LNHNV and CDR2 YYDKDF (reference sequence). The V end lost 3 bases, the J end lost 6 bases, and 15 bases lay between the germline ends. The CDR3 runs 15 residues. The CDR3 loop is CATSRAASPINEQFF. CDR3 nucleotides: TGTGCCACCAGCAGGGCCGCGTCTCCAATCAATGAGCAGTTCTTC. The full variable domain, with the rest looked up from reference TRBV15 and TRBJ2-1, is DAMVIQNPRYQVTQFGKPVTLSCSQTLNHNVMYWYQQKSSQAPKLLFHYYDKDFNNEADTPDNFQSRRPNTSFCFLDIRSPGLGDTAMYLCATSRAASPINEQFFGPGTRLTVL.

Note on this clonotype: The CDR3 end shows no conserved phenylalanine or tryptophan, and so a read error is likely. The V gene is TRBV6-5, the J gene TRBJ2-1, with 9 bases fitting TRBD2. The CDR3 has 15 amino acids. Germline V gene data show CDR1 as MNHEY and CDR2 as SVGAGI. Trimming at V came to 6 bases and at J to 4 bases, leaving 7 bases not matched to a gene. CDR3 in amino acids: CASREIAGAYNEQFL. DNA of the CDR3: TGTGCCAGCAGGGAAATAGCGGGGGCATACAATGAGCAGTTCCTC.

The CDR3 DNA reads TGTGCCAGCACGACAGGGGGCCGCGCCGAGCAGTACTTC. Translated, it gives CASTTGGRAEQYF. The J gene is TRBJ2-7, the V gene TRBV27, with 10 bases aligning to TRBD1. Germline CDR1 is MNHEY and CDR2 is SMNVEV (reference sequence). V shed 7 bases and J 6 bases; nucleotides not matched to a gene: 6. The CDR3 covers 13 residues.

V is TRBV7-6 and J is TRBJ1-1, with D uncertain. This CDR3 has 13 amino acids. The germline gives CDR1 SGHVS, CDR2 FNYEAQ. Trimming took off 2 bases at V and 8 bases at J, with 12 bases between the two ends. The CDR3 nucleotides are TGTGCCAGCAGCTTAAAGACGGCGGGAGAAGCTTTCTTT. Protein sequence: CASSLKTAGEAFF.

There are many counts of this clonotype. The V and J genes are TRBV27 and TRBJ2-4; tentatively, D is TRBD1 or TRBD2 (5 bases each). Trimming left V 5 bases short and J 8 bases short, with 7 bases between. The CDR3 loop spans 11 amino acids. Germline lookup yields CDR1 MNHEY and CDR2 SMNVEV (reference sequence). The CDR3 protein is CASSMGDIQYF. Here the CDR3 DNA reads TGTGCCAGCAGTATGGGGGACATTCAGTACTTC.

This clonotype has a handful of counts. This chain joins TRBV29-1 and TRBJ2-1; the match to TRBD2 covers 8 bases. The CDR3 is 14 amino acids. V shed 2 bases and J 6 bases; nucleotides not matched to a gene: 6. Germline V CDR1 and CDR2: SQVTM, ANQGSEA. Written as DNA, the CDR3 is TGCAGCGTTGAACCGGGACTAGTTCCCAATGAGCAGTTCTTC. Translated: CSVEPGLVPNEQFF.

The J gene is TRBJ1-3, the V gene TRBV28, with D perhaps TRBD1 (6 bases). This CDR3 comprises 15 residues. Trimming removed 3 bases from V and 0 bases from J, with 9 bases in between. The V gene's germline CDR1 is MDHEN and CDR2 SYDVKM. CDR3 sequence (DNA): TGTGCCAGCAGTTTCAGGGGTTACTCTGGAAACACCATATATTTT. Protein sequence: CASSFRGYSGNTIYF.

A remark on this clonotype: One end of the junction does not line up with germline, which may come from a read error. This rearrangement joins TRBV27 to TRBJ1-3; D not certain. From germline, CDR1 is MNHEY and CDR2 SMNVEV (reference sequence). The CDR3 loop spans 15 amino acids. The CDR3 spells CASSPQVFPGNTIHF. The CDR3 DNA is TGTGCCAGCAGTCCTCAGGTTTTTCCTGGAAACACCATACATTTT.

This clonotype was detected ten times or more. The chain links TRBV4-3 to TRBJ2-7; D is unclear. CDR3 length: 14 amino acids. Trimming left V 4 bases short and J 0 bases short, with 10 bases between. Germline V gene lookup returns CDR1 LGHNA and CDR2 YSLEER. CDR3 residues: CASSPADYSYEQYF. The CDR3 DNA reads TGCGCCAGCAGCCCGGCGGATTACTCCTACGAGCAGTACTTC.

In its sample, this clonotype was seen a few times. The chain uses TRBV11-2 and TRBJ2-3; 11 bases match TRBD2. The CDR3 totals 17 residues. V lost 1 base and J lost 3; bases outside the gene matches: 6. CDR1 SGHAT and CDR2 FQNNGV come from the germline V gene. CDR3 sequence (DNA): TGTGCCAGCAGCTTAGCCTACCTAGCGGGGGGAACAGATACGCAGTATTTT. Amino acids: CASSLAYLAGGTDTQYF.

V is TRBV4-3 and J is TRBJ2-1; D may be TRBD1 (6 bases). Germline assignment: CDR1 LGHNA and CDR2 YSLEER. CDR3 length: 15 amino acids. The V gene lost 0 bases and the J gene lost 4 bases, with 10 bases spanning the gap. The CDR3 DNA is TGCGCCAGCAGCCAAGACCAGGGGAAATACAATGAGCAGTTCTTC. Translation gives CASSQDQGKYNEQFF.

About this clonotype itself: A much more abundant neighbour one base away suggests this may be a read error. This chain connects TRBV2 to TRBJ2-1; D is unresolved. Trimming pared 3 bases from V and 2 bases from J, leaving 11 bases between. Germline loops: CDR1 SNHLY, CDR2 FYNNEI. The CDR3 contains 15 residues. The CDR3 nucleotides are TGTGCCAGCAGTGAGGGTTTGAGCCCCTACAATGAGCAGTTCTTC. Translated, it gives CASSEGLSPYNEQFF. Variable domain in full (rest from reference TRBV2 and TRBJ2-1): EPEVTQTPSHQVTQMGQEVILRCVPISNHLYFYWYRQILGQKVEFLVSFYNNEISEKSEIFDDQFSVERPDGSNFTLKIRSTKLEDSAMYFCASSEGLSPYNEQFFGPGTRLTVL.

The rearrangement uses TRBV6-1 and TRBJ2-7; D possibly corresponds to TRBD1 (5 bases). Germline V gene data show CDR1 as MNHNS and CDR2 as SASEGT. This CDR3 region has 15 residues. The V and J ends lost 0 bases and 2 bases respectively, with 11 bases between them. The CDR3 reads CASSEATVLAYEQYF. The DNA of the CDR3 is TGTGCCAGCAGTGAAGCGACAGTCCTCGCCTACGAGCAGTACTTC.

This clonotype has a handful of counts. The CDR3 reads CASSFWDREIGEQFF. CDR3 nucleotide sequence: TGTGCCAGCAGCTTTTGGGACAGGGAAATTGGTGAGCAGTTCTTC. The rearrangement uses TRBV11-2 and TRBJ2-1; 9 nucleotides match TRBD1. The CDR3 runs to 15 residues. The V gene end was trimmed by 3 bases and the J gene end by 9 bases; junction bases not matched to a gene: 9. Germline V gene lookup returns CDR1 SGHAT and CDR2 FQNNGV.

Details on this clonotype: Possible read error: a much larger clone is one base away. V gene TRBV7-2 combines with J gene TRBJ1-1; a weak D match, TRBD1 (5 bases). CDR1 is SGHTA, CDR2 FQGNSA, per germline. This CDR3 has 16 amino acids. Here the CDR3 reads CASSLPWAGPNTEALF. Written as DNA, the CDR3 is TGTGCCAGCAGCCTCCCCTGGGCAGGGCCGAACACTGAAGCTCTCTTT. The complete variable domain, with remaining parts taken from reference TRBV7-2 and TRBJ1-1, reads GAGVSQSPSNKVTEKGKDVELRCDPISGHTALYWYRQSLGQGLEFLIYFQGNSAPDKSGLPSDRFSAERTGGSVSTLTIQRTQQEDSAVYLCASSLPWAGPNTEALFGQGTRLTVV.

In the case of this clonotype: At one boundary the junction diverges from the germline segment, which might be a read error. This chain joins TRBV7-2 and TRBJ2-7, with D perhaps TRBD2 (6 bases). This CDR3 region has 15 residues. Germline V gene sequence: CDR1 SGHTA, CDR2 FQGNSA. As DNA, the CDR3 is TGTGCCAGCAGCGACCAAGGGGCCGCGGGGCCCGAGCAGCACTTC. It is translated as CASSDQGAAGPEQHF.

To note about this clonotype: A junction boundary mismatches the germline segment, possibly from a read error. J is TRBJ2-3 and V is TRBV28, with 9 bases that match TRBD2. The germline gives CDR1 MDHEN, CDR2 SYDVKM. This CDR3 is 19 amino acids long. The CDR3 here is CAGSLRSLAGRDYADTQYF. The CDR3 DNA reads as TGTGCCGGCAGTTTAAGGTCCCTAGCGGGAAGGGATTATGCAGATACGCAGTATTTT.

This chain connects TRBV6-5 to TRBJ2-2; D perhaps matches TRBD2 (5 bases). Trimming stripped 10 bases from V and 1 base from J, with 13 bases between. Germline CDR1 and CDR2: MNHEY and SVGAGI. The CDR3 consists of 14 residues. CDR3 nucleotides: TGTGCCACCGGGGTAGGATGGAACACCGGGGAGCTGTTTTTT. It is translated as CATGVGWNTGELFF.

This clonotype showed up just once. In nucleotides, the CDR3 is TGTGCCTGGAACGGGGGGGGCGCTCAGCGGTTCTTC. It is translated as CAWNGGGAQRFF. The genes are TRBV30 and TRBJ2-1; 8 nucleotides agree with TRBD2. After removal of 4 bases from V and 15 bases from J, the junction contained 11 bases not matched to a gene. The CDR3 is 12 residues long. Germline CDR1 is GTSNPN and CDR2 is SVGIG (reference sequence).

As to this clonotype: A much larger clone differs from this one at a single base, so this may be a read error. The genes are TRBV4-2 and TRBJ2-3; 10 bases are shared with TRBD2. CDR3 length: 19 residues. Germline V gene sequence: CDR1 LGHNA, CDR2 YNFKEQ. V was clipped by 3 bases and J by 3 bases; unmatched bases: 15. The CDR3 DNA is TGTGCCAGCAGCCAGACGGGACTAGCGAGTTCCATAACTACAGATACGCAGTATTTT. Protein product: CASSQTGLASSITTDTQYF.

On this clonotype: A clone one base away is much larger, so this may be a read error. This sequence joins TRBV30 and TRBJ2-1; 10 bases map to TRBD2. The CDR3 totals 14 residues. Trimming cost V 5 bases and J 4 bases; bases outside gene matches: 5. CDR1 GTSNPN and CDR2 SVGIG come from the germline V gene (reference sequence). The CDR3 nucleotides read TGTGCCTGGGGACCAGCGGGGGGGTACAATGAGCAGTTCTTC. Protein sequence: CAWGPAGGYNEQFF.

The chain has TRBV4-1 and TRBJ2-7; possibly TRBD1 for D (5 bases). The ends were cut back, 0 bases at V and 2 bases at J, with 11 bases in the middle. This CDR3 has 15 amino acids. Germline loops: CDR1 MGHRA, CDR2 YSYEKL. Written as DNA, the CDR3 is TGCGCCAGCAGCCAAGAGTACAGGAGCACCTACGAGCAGTACTTC. Its protein is CASSQEYRSTYEQYF.